The 21 T cell receptor beta chains presented below share a single source sample, sequenced in a study of T-cell memory formation after mild COVID-19. TCRdb itself ran the 5' RACE reads through MiXCR, one entry per CDR3 protein. This sample has some 490,000 distinct CDR3 sequences; roughly 18% occur once, and the top ten carry around 12%. Sequencing input: PBMCs or a T cell subset sorted from them (not recorded which). The receptor set was obtained from an adult woman who had mild COVID-19 (a few samples of this study predate the infection). Cell type and time point are not known.

The CDR3 region is CATSRSGGGEKLFF. In DNA form, the CDR3 reads TGTGCCACCAGCCGTTCAGGGGGCGGTGAAAAACTGTTTTTT. The V call is TRBV24-1, the J call TRBJ1-4; 8 bases line up with TRBD1. Germline trimming cut 7 bases from V and 7 bases from J; bases unmatched to any gene: 7. This CDR3 is 14 amino acids long. Germline V gene sequence: CDR1 KGHDR, CDR2 SFDVKD.

This clonotype has only a few counts. The gene calls are TRBV7-2 and TRBJ1-5; D is unresolved. Trimming pared 2 bases from V and 5 bases from J, leaving 7 bases between. Germline-derived CDR1 and CDR2 are SGHTA and FQGNSA. This CDR3 spans 13 amino acids. CDR3 DNA sequence: TGTGCCAGCAGCTTAAGTTGGGATCAGCCCCAGCATTTT. It yields the protein CASSLSWDQPQHF.

This sequence joins TRBV10-3 and TRBJ1-3; TRBD1 matches at 8 bases. The V and J ends lost 4 bases and 0 bases, in that order; junction bases with no gene match: 2. CDR1 and CDR2 from the germline V gene are ENHRY and SYGVKD. CDR3 length: 15 residues. CDR3 bases: TGTGCCATCAGTGTGGACAGGGCCTCTGGAAACACCATATATTTT. Its protein is CAISVDRASGNTIYF.

The chain joins TRBV11-3 to TRBJ2-3; the D is unclear. Germline CDR1 reads SGHNT; CDR2 reads YENEEA. V lost 5 bases and J lost 4, with 13 bases in between. The CDR3 extends over 14 amino acids. Here the CDR3 DNA reads TGTGCCAGCAGCCCTCGCATGGGCCCAGATACGCAGTATTTT. Protein product: CASSPRMGPDTQYF.

This clonotype was found many times. The V and J genes are TRBV7-9 and TRBJ2-1, with 9 bases that match TRBD2. Trimming cost V 5 bases and J 5 bases; bases outside gene matches: 10. The CDR3 contains 16 residues. Per germline, CDR1 SEHNR and CDR2 FQNEAQ (reference sequence). As DNA, the CDR3 is TGTGCCAGCAGCACAACAGTCGGGACTAGCAACAATGAGCAGTTCTTC. It specifies CASSTTVGTSNNEQFF.

This clonotype has only a few counts. The chain carries TRBV7-9 and TRBJ1-2, with 8 nucleotides matching TRBD1. The J segment lost 0 bases and the V segment lost 1 base, leaving 7 bases of the junction unmatched. This CDR3 contains 17 residues. Germline loops: CDR1 SEHNR, CDR2 FQNEAQ (reference sequence). The CDR3 DNA follows: TGTGCCAGCAGCTTAGGCCGGGGGACAGGTCCTAACTATGGCTACACCTTC. Its translation: CASSLGRGTGPNYGYTF.

V and J are TRBV12-3 or TRBV12-4 and TRBJ1-1; 8 nucleotides match TRBD1. J lost 11 bases, V lost 6 bases, and 8 bases had no gene match. The CDR3 spans 12 residues. The CDR3 protein is CASRTMDRAAFF. For the CDR3, the DNA is TGTGCCAGCAGAACTATGGACAGGGCGGCTTTCTTT.

The gene calls are TRBV12-3 or TRBV12-4 and TRBJ2-7; D may be TRBD1 (6 bases). With 3 bases removed from V and 7 bases from J, the gap between germline ends came to 7 bases. The CDR3 is made up of 11 amino acids. The CDR3 sequence: CASSFQGEQYF. For the CDR3, the DNA is TGTGCCAGCAGTTTTCAGGGGGAGCAGTACTTC.

The rearrangement uses TRBV7-9 and TRBJ2-3, with TRBD2 identical over 13 bases. The V segment lost 5 bases and the J segment 3 bases; nucleotides outside the gene matches: 5. The V gene's germline CDR1 is SEHNR and CDR2 FQNEAQ (reference sequence). The CDR3 loop spans 16 amino acids. CDR3 sequence (DNA): TGTGCCAGCAGCCGGACTAGCGGGGGAGGGACAGATACGCAGTATTTT. Translating it yields CASSRTSGGGTDTQYF.

This sequence joins TRBV5-1 and TRBJ2-1; D remains ambiguous. CDR3 length equals 16 residues. Trimming pared 4 bases from V and 2 bases from J, leaving 16 bases between. Germline CDR1 is SGHRS and CDR2 is YFSETQ. The CDR3 loop reads CASSQKAYPPYNEQFF. The CDR3 DNA reads as TGCGCCAGCAGCCAGAAAGCGTATCCCCCCTACAATGAGCAGTTCTTC.

This clonotype was counted ten times or more. In nucleotides, the CDR3 is TGTGCCAGCAGCTTGAGACCCCTAGTTGGGGACAGAGGATACAATGAGCAGTTCTTC. The encoded protein is CASSLRPLVGDRGYNEQFF. V is TRBV7-8 and J is TRBJ2-1, with 7 bases identical to TRBD1. Germline-derived CDR1 and CDR2 are SGHVS and FQNEAQ. The length of the CDR3 is 19 residues. The J segment lost 4 bases and the V segment lost 3 bases, leaving 18 bases of the junction unmatched.

This clonotype was seen more than once but under ten times. The J gene is TRBJ1-6, the V gene TRBV4-1, with a possible D match to TRBD1 (5 bases). The V and J ends lost 2 bases and 9 bases respectively, with 8 bases between them. The CDR3 loop spans 13 amino acids. Germline lookup yields CDR1 MGHRA and CDR2 YSYEKL. CDR3 nucleotides: TGCGCCAGCAGCCAACGGACACTTTCACCCCTCCACTTT. Translation gives CASSQRTLSPLHF.

The chain links TRBV20-1 to TRBJ2-1; D gene unclear. The germline V and J ends were trimmed by 6 bases and 7 bases, with 19 bases remaining between them. This CDR3 region has 14 residues. Germline V gene data show CDR1 as DFQATT and CDR2 as SNEGSKA (reference sequence). Here the CDR3 DNA reads TGCAGTGCAGCACCCCTAGGACGTATAAATGAGCAGTTCTTC. This gives the protein CSAAPLGRINEQFF.

CDR3 region: CASSLEVRRNRGNTEAFF. Written as DNA, the CDR3 is TGTGCCAGCAGTTTGGAGGTCCGGAGAAATCGTGGAAACACTGAAGCTTTCTTT. The V gene is TRBV12-3 or TRBV12-4, the J gene TRBJ1-1; D gene uncertain. CDR3 size: 18 residues. V lost 3 bases, J lost 2 bases, and 22 bases lay in between.

The table lists this clonotype with a few counts. This chain joins TRBV7-7 and TRBJ1-1; no clear D. Trimming cost V 5 bases and J 5 bases, with 12 bases left between them. Germline V lookup: CDR1 SSHAT, CDR2 FNYEAQ (reference sequence). This CDR3 is 13 amino acids long. The CDR3 DNA sequence: TGTGCCAGCAGCCGTGCCCTGGAGACTGAAGCTTTCTTT. It translates to CASSRALETEAFF.

The chain is built from TRBV11-2 and TRBJ2-1, with D possibly matching TRBD1 (7 bases). Germline V gives CDR1 SGHAT, CDR2 FQNNGV. V gave up 1 base and J gave up 1 base, with 11 bases separating them. The length of the CDR3 is 16 residues. The CDR3 spells CASSLGAGGSYNEQFF. CDR3 DNA: TGTGCCAGCAGCTTAGGGGCAGGGGGGTCCTACAATGAGCAGTTCTTC.

CDR3 amino acids: CASSPLGLAGNGAETQYF. CDR3 bases: TGTGCCAGCTCACCCCTTGGACTAGCGGGAAATGGGGCGGAGACCCAGTACTTC. The chain recombines TRBV18 with TRBJ2-5; 12 positions agree with TRBD2. The CDR3 sequence is 18 residues long. The junction had 13 bases not matched to a gene; V was cut back by 3 bases and J by 5 bases. The germline CDR1 and CDR2 sequences are KGHSH and LQKENI. The entire variable domain, with the rest obtained from reference TRBV18 and TRBJ2-5, is as follows: NAGVMQNPRHLVRRRGQEARLRCSPMKGHSHVYWYRQLPEEGLKFMVYLQKENIIDESGMPKERFSAEFPKEGPSILRIQQVVRGDSAAYFCASSPLGLAGNGAETQYFGPGTRLLVL.

The CDR3 bases are TGTGCCTGGAGTAATTGGGTAGGCAATCAGCCCCAGCATTTT. Translated, it gives CAWSNWVGNQPQHF. This chain connects TRBV30 to TRBJ1-5; D remains ambiguous. Germline CDR1 is GTSNPN and CDR2 is SVGIG (reference sequence). This CDR3 contains 14 residues. Between the trimmed V and J ends, which lost 2 bases and 2 bases, there was a span of 10 bases.

The chain carries TRBV5-1 and TRBJ2-7, with TRBD2 matching over 12 bases. Per germline, CDR1 SGHRS and CDR2 YFSETQ. This CDR3 contains 14 residues. V dropped 5 bases and J dropped 7; count of bases not matched to a gene: 7. CDR3 protein: CASRRTSGAQEQYF. The CDR3 DNA reads as TGCGCCAGCAGGAGGACTAGCGGGGCTCAGGAGCAGTACTTC.

The chain couples TRBV7-8 to TRBJ2-7, with unresolved D. The CDR3 length is 13 residues. Trimming removed 7 bases at V and 5 bases at J, with 15 bases between. Germline loops: CDR1 SGHVS, CDR2 FQNEAQ. CDR3 sequence reads: CASINPTQHEQYF. The CDR3 DNA is TGTGCCAGCATCAACCCCACCCAGCACGAGCAGTACTTC.

V usage is TRBV13 and J usage is TRBJ2-7; D is undetermined. The V end lost 2 bases, the J end lost 3 bases, and 11 bases lay between the germline ends. The CDR3 is 14 amino acids. Looked up from germline, CDR1 is PRHDT and CDR2 is FYEKMQ (reference sequence). In DNA, the CDR3 is TGTGCCAGCAGCTTACCGGACGCGGACTACGAGCAGTACTTC. It yields the protein CASSLPDADYEQYF.